Listed here are 30 T cell receptor beta chains from one sample, sequenced in a study of OX40 agonist ivuxolimab in advanced cancers. Assay: immunoSEQ multiplex PCR; the TCRdb copy retains only in-frame clones and omits some. The sample has approximately 70,000 clones, roughly 87% seen once. The sequences come from CD4+ or CD8+ T cells sorted from blood, collected in a trial of the OX40 agonist ivuxolimab. The receptor source for this set is an adult with an advanced solid tumor such as melanoma, head and neck, liver or kidney cancer.

This clone is a singleton in its sample. The V gene is TRBV7-2, the J gene TRBJ2-5; perhaps TRBD2 as D (5 bases). Trimming cost V 3 bases and J 5 bases, with 7 bases left between them. The CDR3 contains 12 residues. From germline, CDR1 is SGHTA and CDR2 FQGNSA. CDR3 protein: CASSFRGETQYF. CDR3 coding DNA: TGTGCCAGCAGCTTCCGCGGGGAGACCCAGTACTTC.

The chain has TRBV11-2 and TRBJ2-7, with D possibly being TRBD1 or TRBD2 (5 bases each). In germline, CDR1 is SGHAT, CDR2 FQNNGV. V was clipped by 3 bases and J by 2 bases, with 11 bases between them. The CDR3 is made up of 14 amino acids. DNA for the CDR3: TGTGCCAGCAGCTTCGCCCCGGGACCCTACGAGCAGTACTTC. Translation gives CASSFAPGPYEQYF. The variable domain in full, completed from reference TRBV11-2 and TRBJ2-7, reads EAGVAQSPRYKIIEKRQSVAFWCNPISGHATLYWYQQILGQGPKLLIQFQNNGVVDDSQLPKDRFSAERLKGVDSTLKIQPAKLEDSAVYLCASSFAPGPYEQYFGPGTRLTVT.

The chain links TRBV7-9 to TRBJ2-7; D remains ambiguous. Trimming cost V 1 base and J 7 bases, with 11 bases left between them. Per the germline V gene, CDR1 is SEHNR and CDR2 is FQNEAQ (reference sequence). This CDR3 spans 13 amino acids. CDR3 region: CASSLGASWEQYV. The CDR3 DNA is TGTGCCAGCAGCTTAGGGGCCTCCTGGGAGCAGTACGTC.

V and J are TRBV28 and TRBJ2-3; D is unresolved. Trimming removed 6 bases from V and 3 bases from J, with 4 bases in between. Germline V gene lookup returns CDR1 MDHEN and CDR2 SYDVKM. The CDR3 has 11 residues. CDR3 DNA: TGTGCCAGCAGGTTGACAGATACGCAGTATTTT. Protein sequence: CASRLTDTQYF.

The chain uses TRBV13 and TRBJ2-3; D gene unclear. Germline loops: CDR1 PRHDT, CDR2 FYEKMQ (reference sequence). V was cut by 3 bases and J by 6 bases, with 16 bases left in between. CDR3 length equals 15 residues. The CDR3 DNA follows: TGTGCCAGCAGCTTTTGGGTGGGGAATCGGGATACGCAGTATTTT. Translating gives CASSFWVGNRDTQYF.

The rearrangement uses TRBV14 and TRBJ2-1, with D possibly being TRBD2 (5 bases). Germline V lookup: CDR1 SGHDN, CDR2 FVKESK. This CDR3 has 16 amino acids. The V gene lost 2 bases and the J gene lost 4 bases, with 15 bases spanning the gap. The CDR3 DNA reads as TGTGCCAGCAGCCAACTAGCCAGATTAACTTACAATGAGCAGTTCTTC. Translation: CASSQLARLTYNEQFF.

J is TRBJ1-1 and V is TRBV27, with D tentatively TRBD1 (5 bases). V dropped 6 bases and J dropped 6 bases, with 11 bases sitting between them. This CDR3 contains 12 residues. Germline V gene data show CDR1 as MNHEY and CDR2 as SMNVEV (reference sequence). The CDR3 region has the DNA TGTGCCAGCAGCCCGGGACGTTCTGAAGCTTTCTTT. It translates to CASSPGRSEAFF.

This chain links TRBV5-6 with TRBJ2-2; 7 nucleotides line up with TRBD2. With V trimmed by 0 bases and J by 5 bases, 1 base remained unmatched. CDR3 length: 14 amino acids. Germline V gene lookup returns CDR1 SGHDT and CDR2 YYEEEE. The CDR3: CASSLAGGTGELFF. In nucleotides, the CDR3 is TGTGCCAGCAGCTTGGCCGGGGGGACCGGGGAGCTGTTTTTT. The whole variable domain, remainder taken from reference TRBV5-6 and TRBJ2-2, is DAGVTQSPTHLIKTRGQQVTLRCSPKSGHDTVSWYQQALGQGPQFIFQYYEEEERQRGNFPDRFSGHQFPNYSSELNVNALLLGDSALYLCASSLAGGTGELFFGEGSRLTVL.

V and J are TRBV19 and TRBJ1-5, with D perhaps TRBD1 (5 bases). V was clipped by 6 bases and J by 4 bases, with 13 bases between them. CDR3 length: 14 residues. Germline V gene lookup returns CDR1 LNHDA and CDR2 SQIVND (reference sequence). This CDR3 reads CASSLGWGNQPQHF. DNA of the CDR3: TGTGCCAGTAGCCTGGGGTGGGGGAATCAGCCCCAGCATTTT.

This clone was observed once. The chain has TRBV5-1 and TRBJ1-4; D is perhaps TRBD1 (5 bases). The V end was cut by 5 bases, the J end by 5 bases, with 13 bases between. Germline V gene data show CDR1 as SGHRS and CDR2 as YFSETQ. The CDR3 has 14 amino acids. The CDR3, as DNA: TGCGCCAGCAGTTCTGGGGGGTCCAATGAAAAACTGTTTTTT. Protein product: CASSSGGSNEKLFF.

The chain combines TRBV6-4 with TRBJ2-4; 10 bases are a match to TRBD1. CDR3 size: 13 residues. V shed 4 bases, J shed 10 bases, and the junction held 4 bases outside the gene matches. The germline CDR1 and CDR2 sequences are MRHNA and SNTAGT. Here the CDR3 reads CASSGGQGLIQYF. CDR3 DNA sequence: TGTGCCAGCAGTGGGGGACAGGGGTTAATTCAGTACTTC.

The chain carries TRBV29-1 and TRBJ1-4; no firm D call. CDR1 is SQVTM, CDR2 ANQGSEA, per germline. V was cut by 4 bases and J by 6 bases, with 12 bases left in between. There are 13 residues in the CDR3. In DNA form, the CDR3 reads TGCAGCGTTGGGGGAAGCGAATATGAAAAACTGTTTTTT. Translating it yields CSVGGSEYEKLFF. Drawing the rest from reference TRBV29-1 and TRBJ1-4, the complete variable domain is SAVISQKPSRDICQRGTSLTIQCQVDSQVTMMFWYRQQPGQSLTLIATANQGSEATYESGFVIDKFPISRPNLTFSTLTVSNMSPEDSSIYLCSVGGSEYEKLFFGSGTQLSVL.

The chain carries TRBV7-9 and TRBJ1-6; the match to TRBD1 covers 10 bases. Germline CDR1 reads SEHNR; CDR2 reads FQNEAQ (reference sequence). V dropped 5 bases and J dropped 7; count of bases not matched to a gene: 8. This CDR3 has 16 residues. The CDR3 DNA sequence: TGTGCCAGCAGCCCGCGAGGGACAGGGGACAATTCACCCCTCCACTTT. Its protein is CASSPRGTGDNSPLHF.

The chain has TRBV5-1 and TRBJ1-4, with D perhaps TRBD1 (5 bases). There are 17 residues in the CDR3. With 3 bases removed from V and 4 bases from J, the gap between germline ends came to 19 bases. The germline V gene encodes CDR1 SGHRS and CDR2 YFSETQ. CDR3 nucleotide sequence: TGCGCCAGCAGCTCGCCCAGAGGGGCTGGGATTAATGAAAAACTGTTTTTT. Its protein is CASSSPRGAGINEKLFF.

The V call is TRBV19, the J call TRBJ1-1; the D is unclear. Per germline, CDR1 LNHDA and CDR2 SQIVND (reference sequence). This CDR3 region has 16 residues. V lost 5 bases, J lost 1 base, and 17 bases lay in between. Written as DNA, the CDR3 is TGTGCCAGTAGTTGGGTTGCTGAGTGGGGGAACACTGAAGCTTTCTTT. Encoded protein: CASSWVAEWGNTEAFF.

The J gene is TRBJ2-3, the V gene TRBV28, with 12 bases fitting TRBD2. From germline, CDR1 is MDHEN and CDR2 SYDVKM. There are 16 residues in the CDR3. The V segment lost 5 bases and the J segment 7 bases; nucleotides outside the gene matches: 10. The CDR3 region is CASSDPSGRAINTQYF. The DNA of the CDR3 is TGTGCCAGCAGTGATCCTAGCGGGAGGGCCATAAATACGCAGTATTTT.

The rearrangement joins TRBV5-4 to TRBJ1-1; 7 bases are a match to TRBD1. The CDR3 extends over 15 amino acids. CDR1 SGHNT and CDR2 YYREEE come from the germline V gene (reference sequence). Unmatched junction bases numbered 9, after V lost 3 bases and J lost 4 bases. This CDR3 is CASSSGQVSVTEAFF. CDR3 DNA sequence: TGTGCCAGCAGCTCTGGACAGGTCTCTGTCACTGAAGCTTTCTTT.

A word on this clone: Other DNA sequences within the sample encode an identical CDR3. CDR3 protein: CASSLGGGNTEAFF. DNA of the CDR3: TGTGCCAGCAGCTTAGGGGGCGGGAACACTGAAGCTTTCTTT. The rearrangement links TRBV11-2 to TRBJ1-1; D is perhaps TRBD1 (5 bases). V was clipped by 1 base and J by 1 base, with 7 bases between them. Germline values: CDR1 SGHAT, CDR2 FQNNGV. CDR3 size: 14 residues.

This clone showed up just a few times. The chain combines TRBV15 with TRBJ2-1; D may be TRBD2 (6 bases). CDR1 is LNHNV and CDR2 is YYDKDF in the germline V gene (reference sequence). Trimming took off 4 bases at V and 11 bases at J, with 15 bases between the two ends. The CDR3 is 13 amino acids. DNA of the CDR3: TGTGCCACCAGCATATTCAGGGACTCTAAGCAGTTCTTC. This sequence encodes CATSIFRDSKQFF. The full variable domain, its missing parts supplied by reference TRBV15 and TRBJ2-1, is DAMVIQNPRYQVTQFGKPVTLSCSQTLNHNVMYWYQQKSSQAPKLLFHYYDKDFNNEADTPDNFQSRRPNTSFCFLDIRSPGLGDTAMYLCATSIFRDSKQFFGPGTRLTVL.

The gene calls are TRBV2 and TRBJ2-6; D gene uncertain. V lost 3 bases to trimming and J lost 0 bases, with 3 bases between them. Germline V gene data show CDR1 as SNHLY and CDR2 as FYNNEI. The CDR3 is 14 residues long. Here the CDR3 DNA reads TGTGCCAGCAGTGATCTCTCTGGGGCCAACGTCCTGACTTTC. This gives the protein CASSDLSGANVLTF. The entire variable domain, with the rest obtained from reference TRBV2 and TRBJ2-6, is as follows: EPEVTQTPSHQVTQMGQEVILRCVPISNHLYFYWYRQILGQKVEFLVSFYNNEISEKSEIFDDQFSVERPDGSNFTLKIRSTKLEDSAMYFCASSDLSGANVLTFGAGSRLTVL.

This clone was found a few times. The chain has TRBV4-1 and TRBJ2-5; 9 bases are a match to TRBD1. Looked up from germline, CDR1 is MGHRA and CDR2 is YSYEKL. The CDR3 loop spans 17 amino acids. Unmatched junction bases numbered 11, after V lost 3 bases and J lost 3 bases. The chain's CDR3 is CASSHLRGTGYEETQYF. The CDR3 DNA is TGCGCCAGCAGCCACCTTAGGGGGACAGGGTATGAAGAGACCCAGTACTTC.

This chain uses TRBV7-9 with TRBJ2-3, with unresolved D. Trimming removed 7 bases from V and 1 base from J, with 18 bases in between. The CDR3 totals 16 residues. Germline V gene lookup returns CDR1 SEHNR and CDR2 FQNEAQ (reference sequence). The CDR3 nucleotides read TGTGCCAGCATCAAACTTGAATCTATAGGCACAGATACGCAGTATTTT. Translating gives CASIKLESIGTDTQYF.

The rearrangement links TRBV12-5 to TRBJ2-3, with 8 bases identical to TRBD2. CDR3 length equals 16 residues. V lost 1 base and J lost 1; bases outside the gene matches: 4. In germline, CDR1 is LGHNT, CDR2 FRNRAP. CDR3 sequence reads: CASGLGASGRTDTQYF. The DNA of the CDR3 is TGTGCTAGTGGTTTGGGAGCTAGCGGGCGCACAGATACGCAGTATTTT.

This chain uses TRBV9 with TRBJ2-5, with 7 bases matching TRBD2. J gave up 4 bases and V 2 bases, and 8 bases lay outside the gene matches. This CDR3 is 15 amino acids long. The germline V gene encodes CDR1 SGDLS and CDR2 YYNGEE. CDR3 bases: TGTGCCAGCAGCGTCCAAGGACTAGTCAGAGAGACCCAGTACTTC. This translates into CASSVQGLVRETQYF.

The chain carries TRBV7-9 and TRBJ2-7; the D gene is possibly TRBD2 (6 bases). Germline V CDR1 and CDR2: SEHNR, FQNEAQ (reference sequence). Trimming shortened V by 1 base and J by 4 bases, and 11 bases separated the two germline ends. There are 14 residues in the CDR3. CDR3 in amino acids: CASSLGGARYEQYF. CDR3 nucleotides: TGTGCCAGCAGCTTAGGCGGGGCCAGGTACGAGCAGTACTTC.

The chain links TRBV7-9 to TRBJ1-3; perhaps TRBD1 as D (5 bases). Germline V lookup: CDR1 SEHNR, CDR2 FQNEAQ (reference sequence). CDR3 size: 15 residues. The V and J ends lost 1 base and 0 bases respectively, with 7 bases between them. In DNA form, the CDR3 reads TGTGCCAGCAGCTTAGGGGACCTCTCTGGAAACACCATATATTTT. Its protein product is CASSLGDLSGNTIYF.

V and J are TRBV7-3 and TRBJ2-1; 8 nucleotides agree with TRBD1. Germline CDR1 reads SGHTA; CDR2 reads FQGTGA. The CDR3 has 17 amino acids. The J segment lost 6 bases and the V segment lost 5 bases, leaving 15 bases of the junction unmatched. CDR3 coding DNA: TGTGCCAGCAGCCCCCACACAGGGGGTTTTTCGTCCAATGAGCAGTTCTTC. This sequence encodes CASSPHTGGFSSNEQFF.

The J gene is TRBJ2-5, the V gene TRBV7-9, with a weak D call TRBD1 (6 bases). The CDR3 is made up of 13 amino acids. The germline V gene has CDR1 SEHNR and CDR2 FQNEAQ (reference sequence). Trimming pared 7 bases from V and 4 bases from J, leaving 13 bases between. This CDR3 is CASTQAGVETQYF. In nucleotides, the CDR3 is TGTGCCAGCACCCAGGCAGGGGTAGAGACCCAGTACTTC. Drawing the rest from reference TRBV7-9 and TRBJ2-5, the complete variable domain is DTGVSQNPRHKITKRGQNVTFRCDPISEHNRLYWYRQTLGQGPEFLTYFQNEAQLEKSRLLSDRFSAERPKGSFSTLEIQRTEQGDSAMYLCASTQAGVETQYFGPGTRLLVL.

The chain links TRBV11-2 to TRBJ2-5; 14 positions match TRBD2. Unmatched junction bases numbered 8, after V lost 5 bases and J lost 3 bases. CDR3 length equals 17 residues. Germline CDR1 reads SGHAT; CDR2 reads FQNNGV. Written as DNA, the CDR3 is TGTGCCAGCAGCCCGGGACTAGCGGGGGCGGGGAAAGAGACCCAGTACTTC. This sequence encodes CASSPGLAGAGKETQYF.

The chain employs TRBV30 and TRBJ1-5; 12 nucleotides match TRBD1. Germline values: CDR1 GTSNPN, CDR2 SVGIG (reference sequence). The CDR3 is 16 residues long. Trimming took 3 bases from V and 5 from J; bases not matched to a gene: 8. CDR3 nucleotides: TGTGCCTGGAGCAAAAGAGGGACAGGGGGCCATCAGCCCCAGCATTTT. It specifies CAWSKRGTGGHQPQHF.